This TCR beta chain was captured by sequencing in a study of T cells expressing NK-cell markers. Study as a whole: Seven sequenced donors out of eight were HCMV-seropositive, one seronegative.

The CDR3 length is 15 residues. The germline V gene has CDR1 SEHNR and CDR2 FQNEAQ (reference sequence). The cDNA for TCR beta came from 5'RACE template switching with UMIs. TCRdb re-called the 5' RACE reads and gives one entry per CDR3 protein, without DNA. The table lists about 400,000 distinct CDR3 sequences. The rearrangement joins TRBV7-9 to TRBJ1-2; TCRdb's D call, TRBD1, is unchecked because there is no DNA. Source material: blood T cells: a sorted CD56 or NKG2C T cell subset, CD4+ or CD8+ T cells, or bulk PBMC T cells (not recorded which). The source is a woman aged 45-65 years in good health. The CDR3 loop is CASSLPGHINYGYTF. Based on the CDR3 plus reference TRBV7-9 and TRBJ1-2, the full variable domain is DTGVSQNPRHKITKRGQNVTFRCDPISEHNRLYWYRQTLGQGPEFLTYFQNEAQLEKSRLLSDRFSAERPKGSFSTLEIQRTEQGDSAMYLCASSLPGHINYGYTFGSGTRLTVV.